Listed below are T cell receptor beta chains from one sample, sequenced in a study of tumor-infiltrating lymphocytes in localized non-small cell lung cancer. Assay used: immunoSEQ multiplex PCR; TCRdb lists only in-frame clones, some missing. Of roughly 11,000 clones listed, around 83% were seen once; the top ten hold 6% to 9%. The sample consisted of lung tumor tissue. Source of these receptors: a human donor with non-small cell lung cancer. The CDR3 runs from the conserved cysteine through the conserved F or W. D genes are given only for firm matches. Clone sizes are given selectively: once, few, many, or a class where the clone is expanded.

clone size: .; D gene: .; V gene: TRBV7-2; J gene: TRBJ2-2; CDR3 DNA: TGTGCCAGCAGCTTAGCGGCCGGAATGCGGGGGGAGCTGTTTTTT; CDR3 protein: CASSLAAGMRGELFF
clone size: .; D gene: .; V gene: TRBV28; J gene: TRBJ2-7; CDR3 DNA: TGTGCCAGCAGTTTGCCCGGGGTGAACTACGAGCAGTACTTC; CDR3 protein: CASSLPGVNYEQYF
clone size: few; D gene: TRBD2; V gene: TRBV7-2; J gene: TRBJ2-1; CDR3 DNA: TGTGCCAGCAGCTTATTTGTGCTAGCGGGGTACAATGAGCAGTTCTTC; CDR3 protein: CASSLFVLAGYNEQFF
clone size: .; D gene: TRBD2; V gene: TRBV4-3; J gene: TRBJ2-1; CDR3 DNA: TGCGCCAGCAGCCAAGGTCGGGCGGGGGGGCGTGATGAGCAGTTCTTC; CDR3 protein: CASSQGRAGGRDEQFF
clone size: .; D gene: .; V gene: TRBV7-9; J gene: TRBJ2-5; CDR3 DNA: TGTGCCAGCAGCTTAGGAGGACCCCAAGAGACCCAGTACTTC; CDR3 protein: CASSLGGPQETQYF
clone size: .; D gene: TRBD1; V gene: TRBV27; J gene: TRBJ2-7; CDR3 DNA: TGTGCCAGCAGAGTCACAGGGGGCCACGAGCAGTACTTC; CDR3 protein: CASRVTGGHEQYF
clone size: .; D gene: .; V gene: TRBV5-6; J gene: TRBJ1-6; CDR3 DNA: TGTGCCAGCAGCTTGCGAGGATCCGCCTCACCCCTCCACTTT; CDR3 protein: CASSLRGSASPLHF
clone size: .; D gene: TRBD1; V gene: TRBV19; J gene: TRBJ1-1; CDR3 DNA: TGTGCCAGTAGTGGCCGGGACAGGGGGCGCCGGGGGAACACTGAAGCTTTCTTT; CDR3 protein: CASSGRDRGRRGNTEAFF
clone size: .; D gene: .; V gene: TRBV10-3; J gene: TRBJ1-1; CDR3 DNA: TGTGCCGGCAGGGGAGGCGGTAGCACTGAAGCTTTCTTT; CDR3 protein: CAGRGGGSTEAFF
clone size: .; D gene: .; V gene: TRBV7-6; J gene: TRBJ1-1; CDR3 DNA: TGTGCCAGCAGCTCCGGGGGGGGAGCTTTCTTT; CDR3 protein: CASSSGGGAFF
clone size: .; D gene: TRBD2; V gene: TRBV11-2; J gene: TRBJ2-3; CDR3 DNA: TGTGCCAGCGCCGGGGGGGACCGGGATACGCAGTATTTT; CDR3 protein: CASAGGDRDTQYF
clone size: .; D gene: .; V gene: TRBV6-6; J gene: TRBJ2-5; CDR3 DNA: TGTGCCAGCAGTCGGCGAACTCAAGAGACCCAGTACTTC; CDR3 protein: CASSRRTQETQYF
clone size: few; D gene: .; V gene: TRBV19; J gene: TRBJ1-1; CDR3 DNA: TGTGCCAGTAGTATCAGAGGCCTGAACACTGAAGCTTTCTTT; CDR3 protein: CASSIRGLNTEAFF
clone size: .; D gene: .; V gene: TRBV11-3; J gene: TRBJ2-2; CDR3 DNA: TGTGCCAGTAGGCCGGGCGGAGGCTCGAACACCGGGGAGCTGTTTTTT; CDR3 protein: CASRPGGGSNTGELFF
clone size: .; D gene: TRBD1; V gene: TRBV6-6; J gene: TRBJ1-2; CDR3 DNA: TGTGCCAGCAAGACTCAGGGGGCTTCTGGCTACACCTTC; CDR3 protein: CASKTQGASGYTF
clone size: .; D gene: .; V gene: TRBV4-2; J gene: TRBJ2-3; CDR3 DNA: TGTGCCAGCAGCCAAGATCGAGGGGGGGGGTATCAAGATACGCAGTATTTT; CDR3 protein: CASSQDRGGGYQDTQYF
clone size: large; D gene: TRBD1; V gene: TRBV2; J gene: TRBJ1-1; CDR3 DNA: TGTGCCAGCGGAGGCGAGGGACAGCCTACTGAAGCTTTCTTT; CDR3 protein: CASGGEGQPTEAFF
clone size: medium-sized; D gene: .; V gene: TRBV10-3; J gene: TRBJ2-5; CDR3 DNA: TGTGCCATCAGTGAGCCCATAACCGGGCAAGAGACCCAGTACTTC; CDR3 protein: CAISEPITGQETQYF
clone size: .; D gene: .; V gene: TRBV11-2; J gene: TRBJ1-2; CDR3 DNA: TGTGCCAGCAGCGCCACAAGTTATGGCTACACCTTC; CDR3 protein: CASSATSYGYTF
clone size: .; D gene: .; V gene: TRBV6-1; J gene: TRBJ2-5; CDR3 DNA: TGTGCCAGCAGTGGACAGCCCTTCACAGAGACCCAGTACTTC; CDR3 protein: CASSGQPFTETQYF
clone size: few; D gene: .; V gene: TRBV2; J gene: TRBJ1-4; CDR3 DNA: TGTGCCAGCAGGCCCAACTCGGGTACTAATGAAAAACTGTTTTTT; CDR3 protein: CASRPNSGTNEKLFF
clone size: .; D gene: .; V gene: TRBV6-1; J gene: TRBJ2-3; CDR3 DNA: TGTGCCAGCTTGCCCCGGGGTAGCACAGATACGCAGTATTTT; CDR3 protein: CASLPRGSTDTQYF
clone size: .; D gene: TRBD1; V gene: TRBV27; J gene: TRBJ2-6; CDR3 DNA: TGTGCCAGCACCTACGCCGACAGGGGGCCTGGGGCCAACGTCCTGACTTTC; CDR3 protein: CASTYADRGPGANVLTF
clone size: .; D gene: TRBD2; V gene: TRBV19; J gene: TRBJ2-5; CDR3 DNA: TGTGCCAGTAGTGTCGGGACTAGTAAGGAGACCCAGTACTTC; CDR3 protein: CASSVGTSKETQYF
clone size: .; D gene: .; V gene: TRBV18; J gene: TRBJ1-5; CDR3 DNA: TGTGCCAGCTCACAGACAGATAGCAATCAGCCCCAGCATTTT; CDR3 protein: CASSQTDSNQPQHF
clone size: few; D gene: .; V gene: TRBV4-2; J gene: TRBJ1-2; CDR3 DNA: TGTGCCAGCAGCCCCGCGGCAGGGAACTTATTAAACTATGGCTACACCTTC; CDR3 protein: CASSPAAGNLLNYGYTF
clone size: .; D gene: .; V gene: TRBV2; J gene: TRBJ1-2; CDR3 DNA: TGTGCCAGCAGTGAAGAGGTACTGCGGGGCTACACCTTC; CDR3 protein: CASSEEVLRGYTF
clone size: .; D gene: TRBD2; V gene: TRBV6-1; J gene: TRBJ2-7; CDR3 DNA: TGTGCCAGCTCCATAGCGGGGGGGCCTTTAAGCGAGCAGTACTTC; CDR3 protein: CASSIAGGPLSEQYF
clone size: .; D gene: TRBD1; V gene: TRBV18; J gene: TRBJ1-1; CDR3 DNA: TGTGCCAGCACCCTCCGGCCGGGACAGGGGAACACTGAAGCTTTCTTT; CDR3 protein: CASTLRPGQGNTEAFF
clone size: .; D gene: .; V gene: TRBV2; J gene: TRBJ1-5; CDR3 DNA: TGTGCCAGCAATTCCCCTCCCGCCGGGCAGCCCCAGCATTTT; CDR3 protein: CASNSPPAGQPQHF
clone size: .; D gene: .; V gene: TRBV4-1; J gene: TRBJ2-5; CDR3 DNA: TGCGCCAGCAGCCCCGGGCTCCTCCAGGAGACCCAGTACTTC; CDR3 protein: CASSPGLLQETQYF
clone size: .; D gene: TRBD1; V gene: TRBV2; J gene: TRBJ1-5; CDR3 DNA: TGTGCCAGCAGTGATCGGGGGACAGCGAGCAATCAGCCCCAGCATTTT; CDR3 protein: CASSDRGTASNQPQHF
clone size: once; D gene: .; V gene: TRBV5-4; J gene: TRBJ2-1; CDR3 DNA: TGTGCCAGCAGCTTGTCCACAGGGAGTAATACTGAGCAGTTCTTC; CDR3 protein: CASSLSTGSNTEQFF
clone size: .; D gene: .; V gene: TRBV4-2; J gene: TRBJ2-5; CDR3 DNA: TGTGCCAGCAGCCAAGATGAGATGGAGACCCAGTACTTC; CDR3 protein: CASSQDEMETQYF
clone size: .; D gene: .; V gene: TRBV27; J gene: TRBJ2-3; CDR3 DNA: TGTGCCAGCAGTTTATCGTGGAGCGGTAGCACAGATACGCAGTATTTT; CDR3 protein: CASSLSWSGSTDTQYF
clone size: .; D gene: .; V gene: TRBV5-4; J gene: TRBJ1-2; CDR3 DNA: TGTGCCAGCAGCTTAAAAGGAACAGGGCCGGATGGCTACACCTTC; CDR3 protein: CASSLKGTGPDGYTF
clone size: .; D gene: .; V gene: TRBV29-1; J gene: TRBJ2-5; CDR3 DNA: TGCAGCGTTGTTCGTCAGACAGTAGAGACCCAGTACTTC; CDR3 protein: CSVVRQTVETQYF
clone size: .; D gene: .; V gene: TRBV7-2; J gene: TRBJ2-1; CDR3 DNA: TGTGCCAGCAGCCTAGCGAGAATGAACAATGAGCAGTTCTTC; CDR3 protein: CASSLARMNNEQFF
clone size: .; D gene: .; V gene: TRBV14; J gene: TRBJ2-2; CDR3 DNA: TGTGCCAGCAGCCGTCTAGCGCCGACCGGGGAGCTGTTTTTT; CDR3 protein: CASSRLAPTGELFF
clone size: large; D gene: .; V gene: TRBV2; J gene: TRBJ2-1; CDR3 DNA: TGTGCCAGCAGTTCAGTACCAGGGGGGTGGCAGTTCTTC; CDR3 protein: CASSSVPGGWQFF
clone size: .; D gene: .; V gene: TRBV27; J gene: TRBJ2-5; CDR3 DNA: TGTGCCAGCAGTTCTCGAGAGACCCAGTACTTC; CDR3 protein: CASSSRETQYF
clone size: .; D gene: .; V gene: TRBV5-1; J gene: TRBJ1-5; CDR3 DNA: TGCGCCAGCAGCTTACAGGAGGTAGGCAATCAGCCCCAGCATTTT; CDR3 protein: CASSLQEVGNQPQHF
clone size: .; D gene: TRBD2; V gene: TRBV2; J gene: TRBJ2-3; CDR3 DNA: TGTGCCAGCAGTGAAAGGACTAGCGGGAGGACGAGCACAGATACGCAGTATTTT; CDR3 protein: CASSERTSGRTSTDTQYF
clone size: .; D gene: TRBD1; V gene: TRBV2; J gene: TRBJ1-1; CDR3 DNA: TGTGCCAGCAGTGAAAGGGACAGGTGGAACACTGAAGCTTTCTTT; CDR3 protein: CASSERDRWNTEAFF